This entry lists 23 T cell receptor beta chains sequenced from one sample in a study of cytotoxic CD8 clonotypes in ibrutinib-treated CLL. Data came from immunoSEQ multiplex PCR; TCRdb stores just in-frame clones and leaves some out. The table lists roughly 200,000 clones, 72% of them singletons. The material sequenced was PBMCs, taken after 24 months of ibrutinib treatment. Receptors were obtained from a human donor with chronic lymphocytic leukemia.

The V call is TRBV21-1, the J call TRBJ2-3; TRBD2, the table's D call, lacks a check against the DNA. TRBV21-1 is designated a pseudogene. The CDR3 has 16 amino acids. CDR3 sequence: CASSTPPSGMTDTQYF. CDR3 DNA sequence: TGTGCCAGCAGCACCCCGCCTAGCGGGATGACAGATACGCAGTATTTT.

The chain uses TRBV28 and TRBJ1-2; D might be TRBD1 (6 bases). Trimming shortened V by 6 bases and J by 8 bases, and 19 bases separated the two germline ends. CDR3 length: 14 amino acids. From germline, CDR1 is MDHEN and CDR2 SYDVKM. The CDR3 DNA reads TGTGCCAGCAGCCTACACCCGAGGACAGCCGGCTACACCTTC. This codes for CASSLHPRTAGYTF.

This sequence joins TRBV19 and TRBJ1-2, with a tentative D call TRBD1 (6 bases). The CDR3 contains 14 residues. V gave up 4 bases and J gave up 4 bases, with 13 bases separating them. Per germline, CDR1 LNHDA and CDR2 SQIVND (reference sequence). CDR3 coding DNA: TGTGCCAGTAGTAGCATACAGGGAACCTATGGCTACACCTTC. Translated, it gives CASSSIQGTYGYTF.

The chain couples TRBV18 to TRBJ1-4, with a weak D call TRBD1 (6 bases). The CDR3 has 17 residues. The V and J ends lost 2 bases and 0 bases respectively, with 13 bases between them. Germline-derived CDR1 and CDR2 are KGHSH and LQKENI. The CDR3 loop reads CASSPLGQTPTNEKLFF. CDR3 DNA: TGTGCCAGCTCACCATTAGGACAGACCCCAACTAATGAAAAACTGTTTTTT. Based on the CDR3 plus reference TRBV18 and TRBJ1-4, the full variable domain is NAGVMQNPRHLVRRRGQEARLRCSPMKGHSHVYWYRQLPEEGLKFMVYLQKENIIDESGMPKERFSAEFPKEGPSILRIQQVVRGDSAAYFCASSPLGQTPTNEKLFFGSGTQLSVL.

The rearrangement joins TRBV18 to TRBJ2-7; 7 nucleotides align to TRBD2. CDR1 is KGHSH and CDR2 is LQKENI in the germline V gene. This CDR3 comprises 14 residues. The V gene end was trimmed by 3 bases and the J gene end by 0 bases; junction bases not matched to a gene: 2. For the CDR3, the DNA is TGTGCCAGCTCACCGCCTAGCGGCTCCTACGAGCAGTACTTC. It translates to CASSPPSGSYEQYF.

The CDR3 region has the DNA TGCGCCAGCAGCTTGCGGGGTCCTGGGGCCAACGTCCTGACTTTC. The encoded protein is CASSLRGPGANVLTF. This rearrangement joins TRBV5-1 to TRBJ2-6, with D possibly TRBD2 on 5 matching bases. The germline V gene encodes CDR1 SGHRS and CDR2 YFSETQ. V shed 1 base and J shed 2 bases, with 7 bases lying between them. This CDR3 has 15 residues.

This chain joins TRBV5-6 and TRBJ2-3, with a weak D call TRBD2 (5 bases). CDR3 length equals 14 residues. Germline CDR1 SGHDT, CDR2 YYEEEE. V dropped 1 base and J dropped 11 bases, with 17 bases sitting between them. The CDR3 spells CASSLTGRGSLQYF. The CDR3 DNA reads TGTGCCAGCAGCTTGACCGGCCGTGGGAGTCTGCAGTATTTT. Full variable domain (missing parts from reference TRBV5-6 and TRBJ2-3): DAGVTQSPTHLIKTRGQQVTLRCSPKSGHDTVSWYQQALGQGPQFIFQYYEEEERQRGNFPDRFSGHQFPNYSSELNVNALLLGDSALYLCASSLTGRGSLQYFGPGTRLTVL.

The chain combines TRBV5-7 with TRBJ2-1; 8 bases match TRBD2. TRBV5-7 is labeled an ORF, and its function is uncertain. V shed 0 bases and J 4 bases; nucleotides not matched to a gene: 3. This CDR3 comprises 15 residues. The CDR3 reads CASSLGGRTYNEQFF. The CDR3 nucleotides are TGTGCCAGCAGCTTGGGCGGGAGGACGTACAATGAGCAGTTCTTC.

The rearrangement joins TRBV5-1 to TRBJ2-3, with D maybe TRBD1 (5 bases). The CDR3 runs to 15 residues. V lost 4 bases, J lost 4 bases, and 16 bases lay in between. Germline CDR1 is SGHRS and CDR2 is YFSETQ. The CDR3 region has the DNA TGCGCCAGCAGCCCCCAGGGTGGTTTTGCAGATACGCAGTATTTT. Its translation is CASSPQGGFADTQYF.

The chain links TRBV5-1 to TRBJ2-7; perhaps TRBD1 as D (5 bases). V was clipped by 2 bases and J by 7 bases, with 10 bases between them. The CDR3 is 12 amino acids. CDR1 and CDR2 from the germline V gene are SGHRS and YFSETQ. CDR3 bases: TGCGCCAGCAGCTTTGGAGCAGGGGAGCAGTACTTC. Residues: CASSFGAGEQYF.

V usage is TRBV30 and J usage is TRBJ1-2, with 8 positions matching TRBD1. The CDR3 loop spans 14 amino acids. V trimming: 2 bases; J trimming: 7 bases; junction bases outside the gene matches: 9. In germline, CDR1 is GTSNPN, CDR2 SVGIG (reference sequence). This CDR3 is CAWSFNRGSFGYTF. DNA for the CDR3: TGTGCCTGGAGTTTTAACAGGGGGTCTTTTGGCTACACCTTC.

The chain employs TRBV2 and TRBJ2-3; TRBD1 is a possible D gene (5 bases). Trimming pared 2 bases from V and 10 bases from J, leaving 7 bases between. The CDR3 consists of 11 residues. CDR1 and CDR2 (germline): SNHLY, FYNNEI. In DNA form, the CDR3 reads TGTGCCAGCAGTGAACAGGGCGCGCAGTATTTT. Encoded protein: CASSEQGAQYF.

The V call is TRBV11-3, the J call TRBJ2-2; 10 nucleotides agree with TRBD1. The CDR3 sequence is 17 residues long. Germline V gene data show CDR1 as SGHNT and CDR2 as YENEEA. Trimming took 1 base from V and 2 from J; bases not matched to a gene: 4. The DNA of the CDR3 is TGTGCCAGCAGCTTAGCGACAGGGGGCCCTAACACCGGGGAGCTGTTTTTT. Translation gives CASSLATGGPNTGELFF. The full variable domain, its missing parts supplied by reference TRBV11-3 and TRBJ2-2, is EAGVVQSPRYKIIEKKQPVAFWCNPISGHNTLYWYLQNLGQGPELLIRYENEEAVDDSQLPKDRFSAERLKGVDSTLKIQPAELGDSAVYLCASSLATGGPNTGELFFGEGSRLTVL.

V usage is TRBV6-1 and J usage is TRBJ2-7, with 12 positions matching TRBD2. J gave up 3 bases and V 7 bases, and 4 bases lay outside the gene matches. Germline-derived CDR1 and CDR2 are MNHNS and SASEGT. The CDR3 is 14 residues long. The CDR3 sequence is CASIRTSGIYEQYF. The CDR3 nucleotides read TGTGCCAGCATTAGGACTAGCGGGATCTACGAGCAGTACTTC.

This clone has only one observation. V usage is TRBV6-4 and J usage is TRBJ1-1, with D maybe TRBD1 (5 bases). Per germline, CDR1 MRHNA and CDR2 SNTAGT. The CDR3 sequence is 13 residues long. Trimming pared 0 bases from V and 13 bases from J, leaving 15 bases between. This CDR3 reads CASSDSEDTRRFF. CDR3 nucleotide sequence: TGTGCCAGCAGTGACTCGGAGGACACCCGCCGTTTCTTT.

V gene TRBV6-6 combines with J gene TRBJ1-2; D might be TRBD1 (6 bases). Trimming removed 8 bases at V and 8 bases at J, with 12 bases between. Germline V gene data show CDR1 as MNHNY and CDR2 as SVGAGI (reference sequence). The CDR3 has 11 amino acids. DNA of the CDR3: TGTGCCAGCGGTTGGGGGCCCGGCTACACCTTC. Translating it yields CASGWGPGYTF.

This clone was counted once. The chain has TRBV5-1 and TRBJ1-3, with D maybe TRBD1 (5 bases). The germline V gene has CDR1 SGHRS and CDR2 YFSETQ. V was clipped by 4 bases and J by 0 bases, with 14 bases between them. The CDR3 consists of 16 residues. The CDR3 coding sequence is TGCGCCAGCAGCACCGGGACGGCCGTCTCTGGAAACACCATATATTTT. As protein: CASSTGTAVSGNTIYF.

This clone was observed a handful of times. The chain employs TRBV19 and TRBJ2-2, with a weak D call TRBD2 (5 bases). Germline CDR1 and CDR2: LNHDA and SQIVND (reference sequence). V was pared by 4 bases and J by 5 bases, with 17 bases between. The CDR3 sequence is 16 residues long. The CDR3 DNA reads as TGTGCCAGTAGTAGGCTAGCACGAGGGCGGACCGGGGAGCTGTTTTTT. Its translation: CASSRLARGRTGELFF.

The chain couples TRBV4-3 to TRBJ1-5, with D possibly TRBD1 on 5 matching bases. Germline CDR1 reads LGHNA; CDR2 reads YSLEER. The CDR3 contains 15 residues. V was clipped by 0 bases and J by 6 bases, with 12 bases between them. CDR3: CASSQDSGHGQPQHF. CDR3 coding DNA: TGCGCCAGCAGCCAAGATTCAGGGCATGGTCAGCCCCAGCATTTT.

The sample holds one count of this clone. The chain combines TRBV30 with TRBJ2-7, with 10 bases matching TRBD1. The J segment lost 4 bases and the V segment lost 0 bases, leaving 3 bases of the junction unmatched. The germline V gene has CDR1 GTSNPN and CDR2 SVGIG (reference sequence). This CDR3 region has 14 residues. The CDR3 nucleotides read TGTGCCTGGAGTGTGACAGGGGGCAGGTACGAGCAGTACTTC. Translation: CAWSVTGGRYEQYF.

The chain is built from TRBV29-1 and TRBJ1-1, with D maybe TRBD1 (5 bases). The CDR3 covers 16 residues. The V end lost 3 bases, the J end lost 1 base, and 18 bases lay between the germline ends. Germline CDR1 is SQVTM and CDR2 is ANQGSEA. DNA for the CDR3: TGCAGCGTTGATAGGGACGGAGGAACCTGGAACACTGAAGCTTTCTTT. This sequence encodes CSVDRDGGTWNTEAFF.

CDR3 sequence reads: CASSRQVNTEAFF. In DNA form, the CDR3 reads TGTGCCAGCAGCCGACAGGTGAACACTGAAGCTTTCTTT. The chain carries TRBV7-3 and TRBJ1-1, with D tentatively TRBD1 (6 bases). This CDR3 is built from 13 residues. Germline-derived CDR1 and CDR2 are SGHTA and FQGTGA. Trimming shortened V by 5 bases and J by 0 bases, and 7 bases separated the two germline ends. Full variable domain (remainder filled in from reference TRBV7-3 and TRBJ1-1): GAGVSQTPSNKVTEKGKYVELRCDPISGHTALYWYRQSLGQGPEFLIYFQGTGAADDSGLPNDRFFAVRPEGSVSTLKIQRTERGDSAVYLCASSRQVNTEAFFGQGTRLTVV.

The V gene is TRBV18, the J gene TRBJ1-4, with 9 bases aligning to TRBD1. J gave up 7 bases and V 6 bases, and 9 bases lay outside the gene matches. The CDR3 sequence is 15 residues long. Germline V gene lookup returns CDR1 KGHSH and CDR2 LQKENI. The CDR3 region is CASSPMTGGGEKLFF. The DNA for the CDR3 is TGTGCCAGCTCTCCGATGACAGGGGGTGGTGAAAAACTGTTTTTT.